Shown below are 32 T cell receptor beta chains from a single sample sequenced in a study of T cell responses to AZD1222 COVID-19 vaccine. Repertoires were generated with immunoSEQ multiplex PCR, while TCRdb's copy carries only in-frame clones and drops some. Of 150,000 to 200,000 clones in the sample, 94% were seen once. This sample comprised peripheral blood, obtained on day 0 of AZD1222 vaccination. The source of these receptors is an adult in good health.

The rearrangement joins TRBV12-3 or TRBV12-4 to TRBJ2-7, with 7 bases lining up with TRBD2. The CDR3 has 12 residues. The V gene end was trimmed by 3 bases and the J gene end by 6 bases; junction bases not matched to a gene: 2. CDR3 region: CASSFSGGEQYF. The CDR3 DNA is TGTGCCAGCAGTTTTTCGGGAGGCGAGCAGTACTTC.

This chain joins TRBV1 and TRBJ1-1; TRBD1 reflects the table's D call only, with no check against the DNA. TRBV1 is assigned pseudogene status. This CDR3 is built from 15 residues. The CDR3 DNA reads as TGCACCAGCAGCCGGCGGCAGGGCTTGAACACTGAAGCTTTCTTT. Its protein is CTSSRRQGLNTEAFF.

The rearrangement links TRBV15 to TRBJ2-2; D is uncertain. The V end lost 0 bases, the J end lost 8 bases, and 10 bases lay between the germline ends. This CDR3 comprises 14 residues. Germline V gives CDR1 LNHNV, CDR2 YYDKDF (reference sequence). The chain's CDR3 is CATSRDLGKGELFF. The CDR3, as DNA: TGTGCCACCAGCAGAGATCTGGGCAAGGGGGAGCTGTTTTTT.

The chain carries TRBV20-1 and TRBJ1-1; D possibly corresponds to TRBD1 (6 bases). The germline V gene has CDR1 DFQATT and CDR2 SNEGSKA (reference sequence). The CDR3 loop spans 11 amino acids. CDR3 protein: CSRTANTEAFF. Here the CDR3 DNA reads TGCAGCCGGACAGCGAACACTGAAGCTTTCTTT.

J is TRBJ2-1 and V is TRBV24-1, with D perhaps assigned TRBD1 or TRBD2 (6 bases each). Germline V gene lookup returns CDR1 KGHDR and CDR2 SFDVKD. There are 19 residues in the CDR3. V was pared by 1 base and J by 0 bases, with 18 bases between. In nucleotides, the CDR3 is TGTGCCACCAGTGATTTCAATTACGGGGGCGAGAGCTCCTACAATGAGCAGTTCTTC. As protein: CATSDFNYGGESSYNEQFF.

V usage is TRBV4-1 and J usage is TRBJ1-1; D remains ambiguous. The length of the CDR3 is 15 residues. Trimming left V 0 bases short and J 3 bases short, with 11 bases between. The germline V gene encodes CDR1 MGHRA and CDR2 YSYEKL. This CDR3 reads CASSQEPRRDTEAFF. CDR3 in DNA: TGCGCCAGCAGCCAAGAACCCAGGCGGGACACTGAAGCTTTCTTT.

This sequence joins TRBV12-3 or TRBV12-4 and TRBJ1-1; 7 bases fit TRBD1. With 4 bases clipped from V and 7 bases from J, the junction kept 3 bases outside the gene matches. This CDR3 contains 12 residues. CDR3 DNA sequence: TGTGCCAGCAGTTGGGACAGCAATGAAGCTTTCTTT. This gives the protein CASSWDSNEAFF.

This chain uses TRBV4-3 with TRBJ2-1; tentatively, D is TRBD1 or TRBD2 (5 bases each). There are 18 residues in the CDR3. With 1 base removed from V and 5 bases from J, the gap between germline ends came to 21 bases. Germline V lookup: CDR1 LGHNA, CDR2 YSLEER. As DNA, the CDR3 is TGCGCCAGCAGCCAAGTGGCAGGGTCCCACTTTAGCGACAATGAGCAGTTCTTC. Translating it yields CASSQVAGSHFSDNEQFF.

This clone has only one observation. The V and J genes are TRBV6-2 or TRBV6-3 and TRBJ1-1, with D perhaps TRBD1 (5 bases). The germline V gene has CDR1 MNHEY and CDR2 SVGEGT. V gave up 2 bases and J gave up 11 bases, with 15 bases separating them. The CDR3 loop spans 13 amino acids. Here the CDR3 reads CASSYQGRGDAFF. CDR3 sequence (DNA): TGTGCCAGCAGTTACCAGGGCCGGGGGGACGCTTTCTTT.

The chain links TRBV7-3 to TRBJ2-5, with D perhaps given as TRBD1 or TRBD2 (6 bases each). Trimming removed 2 bases from V and 5 bases from J, with 15 bases in between. Germline V lookup: CDR1 SGHTA, CDR2 FQGTGA. The CDR3 totals 15 residues. This chain's CDR3 is CASSLSGADRETQYF. The CDR3 nucleotides are TGTGCCAGCAGCTTATCGGGGGCGGATCGGGAGACCCAGTACTTC.

CDR3 DNA sequence: TGTGCCAGCAGCTTCCTGACTAGCGGGAGTCGTGGGACCCAGTACTTC. Translated: CASSFLTSGSRGTQYF. V usage is TRBV7-2 and J usage is TRBJ2-5; 12 bases fit TRBD2. The CDR3 has 16 residues. Germline values: CDR1 SGHTA, CDR2 FQGNSA. With 3 bases clipped from V and 7 bases from J, the junction kept 9 bases outside the gene matches.

V is TRBV3-1 (or the pseudogene TRBV3-2) and J is TRBJ2-1, with D possibly being TRBD2 (6 bases). V was trimmed by 3 bases and J by 3 bases, leaving 12 bases between them. CDR3 length: 15 residues. Germline assignment: CDR1 LGHDT and CDR2 YNNKEL (reference sequence). CDR3 bases: TGTGCCAGCAGCCACGGACACGGGGGCTACAATGAGCAGTTCTTC. Amino acid sequence: CASSHGHGGYNEQFF.

The chain carries TRBV2 and TRBJ2-7, with D perhaps TRBD1 or TRBD2 (6 bases each). The ends were cut back, 6 bases at V and 0 bases at J, with 15 bases in the middle. The CDR3 runs 15 residues. From germline, CDR1 is SNHLY and CDR2 FYNNEI. The CDR3 region is CASSPTRGVSYEQYF. In nucleotides, the CDR3 is TGTGCCAGCAGCCCCACAAGGGGGGTCTCCTACGAGCAGTACTTC.

The chain combines TRBV5-1 with TRBJ2-1; D possibly uses TRBD1 or TRBD2 (5 bases each). Looked up from germline, CDR1 is SGHRS and CDR2 is YFSETQ. V was clipped by 5 bases and J by 7 bases, with 13 bases between them. The CDR3 is 13 amino acids. The CDR3 region is CASRLVGANEQFF. CDR3 in DNA: TGCGCCAGCAGGCTTGTCGGGGCGAATGAGCAGTTCTTC.

This clone appeared a single time. The chain is built from TRBV6-1 and TRBJ2-3, with a tentative D call TRBD1 (6 bases). Trimming removed 3 bases at V and 4 bases at J, with 23 bases between. The length of the CDR3 is 18 residues. In germline, CDR1 is MNHNS, CDR2 SASEGT. Written as DNA, the CDR3 is TGTGCCAGCAGTGACCGAGCCAGGGGAAGGCTAACCCCAGATACGCAGTATTTT. Translation: CASSDRARGRLTPDTQYF.

The chain combines TRBV5-1 with TRBJ1-1, with D hard to call. V lost 0 bases and J lost 1, with 16 bases in between. This CDR3 contains 17 residues. The V gene's germline CDR1 is SGHRS and CDR2 YFSETQ. DNA for the CDR3: TGCGCCAGCAGCTTGGGTCTGGAGGCCGTGGGGAACACTGAAGCTTTCTTT. This encodes CASSLGLEAVGNTEAFF.

The rearrangement links TRBV10-3 to TRBJ2-3; a possible D gene is TRBD1 (6 bases). The V end was cut by 10 bases, the J end by 1 base, with 18 bases between. The CDR3 contains 15 residues. Germline assignment: CDR1 ENHRY and CDR2 SYGVKD. Written as DNA, the CDR3 is TGTGCCACAACAACCGGGACACCCGGCACAGATACGCAGTATTTT. It specifies CATTTGTPGTDTQYF.

This rearrangement joins TRBV6-4 to TRBJ2-7; D possibly corresponds to TRBD1 (5 bases). The CDR3 is 12 amino acids. Germline assignment: CDR1 MRHNA and CDR2 SNTAGT. The germline V and J ends were trimmed by 3 bases and 5 bases, with 8 bases remaining between them. CDR3 amino acids: CASSEGPNEQYF. The CDR3 region has the DNA TGTGCCAGCAGTGAGGGGCCAAACGAGCAGTACTTC.

The chain couples TRBV6-7 to TRBJ2-7; 8 bases are shared with TRBD2. TRBV6-7 is labeled an ORF, and its function is uncertain. The CDR3 spans 16 residues. Trimming cost V 7 bases and J 1 base; bases outside gene matches: 12. This chain's CDR3 is CASTPTGGPSSYEQYF. CDR3 sequence (DNA): TGTGCCAGCACACCGACGGGGGGGCCTTCTTCCTACGAGCAGTACTTC.

J is TRBJ1-5 and V is TRBV15; possible D gene TRBD1, 6 bases. Germline V gene data show CDR1 as LNHNV and CDR2 as YYDKDF (reference sequence). Trimming removed 3 bases from V and 6 bases from J, with 12 bases in between. This CDR3 comprises 14 residues. The CDR3 DNA follows: TGTGCCACCAGCAGCCCACAGGGAGTTCAGCCCCAGCATTTT. Its translation: CATSSPQGVQPQHF.

The chain uses TRBV19 and TRBJ2-7; 7 bases align to TRBD2. With 5 bases clipped from V and 3 bases from J, the junction kept 4 bases outside the gene matches. CDR1 is LNHDA, CDR2 SQIVND, per germline (reference sequence). This CDR3 is built from 13 residues. CDR3 DNA sequence: TGTGCCAGTAGTGTCGGGACTAACTACGAGCAGTACTTC. Translation: CASSVGTNYEQYF.

V gene TRBV7-8 combines with J gene TRBJ2-7, with 8 positions matching TRBD1. Germline trimming cut 5 bases from V and 4 bases from J; bases unmatched to any gene: 13. Germline-derived CDR1 and CDR2 are SGHVS and FQNEAQ. The CDR3 runs 16 residues. The CDR3 bases are TGTGCCAGCAGCCCGCCAGGGGGCGTAAATGGGTACGAGCAGTACTTC. This gives the protein CASSPPGGVNGYEQYF. Based on the CDR3 plus reference TRBV7-8 and TRBJ2-7, the full variable domain is GAGVSQSPRYKVAKRGQDVALRCDPISGHVSLFWYQQALGQGPEFLTYFQNEAQLDKSGLPSDRFFAERPEGSVSTLKIQRTQQEDSAVYLCASSPPGGVNGYEQYFGPGTRLTVT.

This clone came up once. The chain employs TRBV7-3 and TRBJ1-1; TRBD1 agrees at 8 bases. CDR1 SGHTA and CDR2 FQGTGA come from the germline V gene. Trimming took 5 bases from V and 11 from J; bases not matched to a gene: 10. The CDR3 length is 13 residues. Written as DNA, the CDR3 is TGTGCCAGCAGCCTGGGACAGGTCGAGACGGCTTTCTTT. Encoded protein: CASSLGQVETAFF.

V usage is TRBV19 and J usage is TRBJ2-1; perhaps TRBD1 as D (8 bases). CDR1 and CDR2 from the germline V gene are LNHDA and SQIVND (reference sequence). The CDR3 is made up of 15 amino acids. The V and J ends lost 3 bases and 5 bases respectively, with 14 bases between them. The DNA for the CDR3 is TGTGCCAGTAGTATTCACAGGGGGAGGGACAATGAGCAGTTCTTC. Translating it yields CASSIHRGRDNEQFF.

The CDR3 protein is CAWSAYETGNTIYF. CDR3 nucleotide sequence: TGTGCCTGGAGTGCCTATGAGACTGGAAACACCATATATTTT. The chain couples TRBV30 to TRBJ1-3; D not resolved. The CDR3 extends over 14 amino acids. V lost 1 base and J lost 2, with 9 bases in between. Germline assignment: CDR1 GTSNPN and CDR2 SVGIG (reference sequence).

The chain combines TRBV24-1 with TRBJ1-1; 7 bases match TRBD1. Germline V gene sequence: CDR1 KGHDR, CDR2 SFDVKD. V dropped 7 bases and J dropped 1; count of bases not matched to a gene: 8. The CDR3 runs 15 residues. The CDR3 DNA follows: TGTGCCACCAGAGGACAGGACCTATCGAACACTGAAGCTTTCTTT. This gives the protein CATRGQDLSNTEAFF.

This clone was found once. The V call is TRBV9, the J call TRBJ2-7; D call uncertain. The CDR3 is 14 amino acids. CDR1 SGDLS and CDR2 YYNGEE come from the germline V gene. The V and J ends lost 4 bases and 0 bases respectively, with 11 bases between them. CDR3 loop: CASSPHGSSYEQYF. The CDR3 nucleotides are TGTGCCAGCAGCCCACATGGCAGCTCCTACGAGCAGTACTTC.

The count of this clone is one. The chain links TRBV30 to TRBJ1-2; 9 positions match TRBD1. The ends lost 3 bases at V and 7 bases at J; junction bases unmatched: 6. The CDR3 is 13 residues long. In germline, CDR1 is GTSNPN, CDR2 SVGIG (reference sequence). CDR3 sequence: CAWSGQGLVGYTF. CDR3 in DNA: TGTGCCTGGAGCGGACAGGGGTTAGTTGGCTACACCTTC.

The V gene is TRBV29-1, the J gene TRBJ2-7; D possibly corresponds to TRBD2 (7 bases). Germline-derived CDR1 and CDR2 are SQVTM and ANQGSEA. This CDR3 has 11 amino acids. V dropped 4 bases and J dropped 6 bases, with 10 bases sitting between them. The CDR3 DNA sequence: TGCAGCGTTGCGGGGGGCCCCGAGCAGTACTTC. This codes for CSVAGGPEQYF.

This chain connects TRBV19 to TRBJ1-2, with a possible D match to TRBD1 (5 bases). CDR3 length equals 14 residues. Deletions cut 6 bases from V and 5 bases from J, with 16 bases between. Germline CDR1 LNHDA, CDR2 SQIVND (reference sequence). The CDR3 region has the DNA TGTGCCAGTAGCCGTGGGGGGGTTCTATATGGCTACACCTTC. This codes for CASSRGGVLYGYTF.

The J gene is TRBJ1-5, the V gene TRBV19; no clear D. Germline V gives CDR1 LNHDA, CDR2 SQIVND (reference sequence). Between the trimmed V and J ends, which lost 3 bases and 2 bases, there was a span of 2 bases. This CDR3 contains 12 residues. The CDR3, as DNA: TGTGCCAGTAGTATTCGCAATCAGCCCCAGCATTTT. As protein: CASSIRNQPQHF. The entire variable domain, with the rest obtained from reference TRBV19 and TRBJ1-5, is as follows: DGGITQSPKYLFRKEGQNVTLSCEQNLNHDAMYWYRQDPGQGLRLIYYSQIVNDFQKGDIAEGYSVSREKKESFPLTVTSAQKNPTAFYLCASSIRNQPQHFGDGTRLSIL.

DNA for the CDR3: TGTGCCAGCAGCGGTTGGGGAGGGTGGGACACAGATACGCAGTATTTT. It translates to CASSGWGGWDTDTQYF. V is TRBV2 and J is TRBJ2-3; 7 positions agree with TRBD2. Trimming cost V 6 bases and J 2 bases; bases outside gene matches: 11. The V gene's germline CDR1 is SNHLY and CDR2 FYNNEI. The CDR3 sequence is 16 residues long.